A selection of T cell receptor beta chains follows, all from one sample in a study of cytomegalovirus exposure and HLA in healthy donors. Clones were sequenced by immunoSEQ multiplex PCR, and TCRdb holds only the in-frame ones, with some missing. Among fewer than 200,000 clones listed, roughly 80% were seen once. The sample taken for sequencing was PBMCs. The receptors here all came from a human donor in good health. CDR3s include the opening cysteine and the closing phenylalanine or tryptophan. The order of the fields is clone size, D gene, J gene, V gene, CDR3 DNA, CDR3 protein. D genes are given only for firm matches. Clone size appears in some rows only: once, few, many, or a class for an expanded clone.

clone size: .; D gene: .; J gene: TRBJ1-3; V gene: TRBV9; CDR3 DNA: TGTGCCAGCAGCGTCCACTTATCTGGAAACACCATATATTTT; CDR3 protein: CASSVHLSGNTIYF
clone size: few; D gene: .; J gene: TRBJ1-3; V gene: TRBV29-1; CDR3 DNA: TGCAGCGTTGCTGGGGAGGGAAACACCATATATTTT; CDR3 protein: CSVAGEGNTIYF
clone size: few; D gene: TRBD1; J gene: TRBJ1-1; V gene: TRBV6-6; CDR3 DNA: TGTGCCAGCAGTTGGACAGGGTACACTGAAGCTTTCTTT; CDR3 protein: CASSWTGYTEAFF
clone size: .; D gene: .; J gene: TRBJ2-2; V gene: TRBV9; CDR3 DNA: TGTGCCAGCAGCGTTCGACAGGCATTTGTCACCGGGGAGCTGTTTTTT; CDR3 protein: CASSVRQAFVTGELFF
clone size: .; D gene: .; J gene: TRBJ2-2; V gene: TRBV11-2; CDR3 DNA: TGTGCCAGCTCCACCCCAGGGCAGGGGCCCACCGGGGAGCTGTTTTTT; CDR3 protein: CASSTPGQGPTGELFF
clone size: .; D gene: .; J gene: TRBJ1-4; V gene: TRBV9; CDR3 DNA: TGTGCCAGCAGCGTAGAGGGGGGGCACGCTAATGAAAAACTGTTTTTT; CDR3 protein: CASSVEGGHANEKLFF
clone size: .; D gene: .; J gene: TRBJ1-4; V gene: TRBV13; CDR3 DNA: TGTGCCAGCAGCTCAGGCTCTAGGACTACTAATGAAAAACTGTTTTTT; CDR3 protein: CASSSGSRTTNEKLFF
clone size: .; D gene: TRBD2; J gene: TRBJ2-1; V gene: TRBV11-3; CDR3 DNA: TGTGCCAGCAGCTTAGAGGGGACTAACCATGAGCAGTTCTTC; CDR3 protein: CASSLEGTNHEQFF
clone size: once; D gene: .; J gene: TRBJ1-2; V gene: TRBV5-1; CDR3 DNA: TGCGCCAGCAGCCTGGGAACAGGGATTAACTATGGCTACACCTTC; CDR3 protein: CASSLGTGINYGYTF
clone size: .; D gene: TRBD2; J gene: TRBJ2-7; V gene: TRBV5-1; CDR3 DNA: TGCGCCAGCAGCTTGCGTAGCGGGGGTTACGACCAGTACTTC; CDR3 protein: CASSLRSGGYDQYF
clone size: .; D gene: .; J gene: TRBJ2-7; V gene: TRBV5-1; CDR3 DNA: TGCGCCAGCAGCTTGTATGCGACAGGACCCTCCTACGAGCAGTACTTC; CDR3 protein: CASSLYATGPSYEQYF
clone size: once; D gene: TRBD1; J gene: TRBJ2-3; V gene: TRBV7-6; CDR3 DNA: TGTGCCAGCAGGCGGACAGGGAATTCTGATACGCAGTATTTT; CDR3 protein: CASRRTGNSDTQYF
clone size: .; D gene: .; J gene: TRBJ1-1; V gene: TRBV6-5; CDR3 DNA: TGTGCCAGCAGCCGCCGCAGATTGGTCGCTGAAGCTTTCTTT; CDR3 protein: CASSRRRLVAEAFF
clone size: .; D gene: TRBD1; J gene: TRBJ2-7; V gene: TRBV5-5; CDR3 DNA: TGTGCCAGCAGCTCCCGGACAGGGGTCTTCTACGAGCAGTACTTC; CDR3 protein: CASSSRTGVFYEQYF
clone size: once; D gene: .; J gene: TRBJ2-7; V gene: TRBV7-2; CDR3 DNA: TGTGCCAGCAGCTCAACAGGAACGGTTGGGCAGTACTTC; CDR3 protein: CASSSTGTVGQYF
clone size: few; D gene: .; J gene: TRBJ2-2; V gene: TRBV29-1; CDR3 DNA: TGCAGCGTTGGTTGGACAGCGAACACCGGGGAGCTGTTTTTT; CDR3 protein: CSVGWTANTGELFF
clone size: few; D gene: TRBD1; J gene: TRBJ1-1; V gene: TRBV7-9; CDR3 DNA: TGTGCCAGCAGACATCCGGGACAGATGAACACTGAAGCTTTCTTT; CDR3 protein: CASRHPGQMNTEAFF
clone size: .; D gene: TRBD2; J gene: TRBJ2-7; V gene: TRBV5-1; CDR3 DNA: TGCGCCAGCAGCAACGACCCGGGGCTAGCGGGGTGCGAGCAGTACTTC; CDR3 protein: CASSNDPGLAGCEQYF
clone size: .; D gene: .; J gene: TRBJ2-3; V gene: TRBV7-9; CDR3 DNA: TGTGCCAGCAGCAAAGTTCTGGGGCCAGATACGCAGTATTTT; CDR3 protein: CASSKVLGPDTQYF
clone size: .; D gene: .; J gene: TRBJ2-5; V gene: TRBV5-4; CDR3 DNA: TGTGCCAGCAGCCCAGGGGTCGTGGAGACCCAGTACTTC; CDR3 protein: CASSPGVVETQYF
clone size: .; D gene: TRBD1; J gene: TRBJ2-7; V gene: TRBV9; CDR3 DNA: TGTGCCAGCAGCGTGGGGTCAACAGGGGACGAGCAGTACTTC; CDR3 protein: CASSVGSTGDEQYF
clone size: .; D gene: TRBD1; J gene: TRBJ2-7; V gene: TRBV7-2; CDR3 DNA: TGTGCCAGCAGCTTAGGTGGGACAGCCTCCTACGAGCAGTACTTC; CDR3 protein: CASSLGGTASYEQYF
clone size: .; D gene: TRBD1; J gene: TRBJ2-5; V gene: TRBV6-5; CDR3 DNA: TGTGCCAGCACCGGGCAGGGGGCGGTCCAAGAGACCCAGTACTTC; CDR3 protein: CASTGQGAVQETQYF
clone size: .; D gene: TRBD1; J gene: TRBJ2-7; V gene: TRBV10-2; CDR3 DNA: TGCGCCAGCGGCCAGAGACAGGGGCTGGACGAGCAGTACTTC; CDR3 protein: CASGQRQGLDEQYF
clone size: .; D gene: .; J gene: TRBJ2-1; V gene: TRBV9; CDR3 DNA: TGTGCCAGCAGCGTAGACATTCTGGGAGATGAGCAGTTCTTC; CDR3 protein: CASSVDILGDEQFF
clone size: .; D gene: .; J gene: TRBJ1-3; V gene: TRBV4-2; CDR3 DNA: TGTGCCAGCAGCCGCCAGGGTTTCTCTGGAAACACCATATATTTT; CDR3 protein: CASSRQGFSGNTIYF
clone size: once; D gene: TRBD1; J gene: TRBJ2-7; V gene: TRBV5-1; CDR3 DNA: TGCGCCAGCAGCTTGGAGGACAGGGGAGACGAGCAGTACTTC; CDR3 protein: CASSLEDRGDEQYF
clone size: .; D gene: TRBD1; J gene: TRBJ2-7; V gene: TRBV25-1; CDR3 DNA: TGTGCCAGCAGTGACCCCGACAGGGGGGAATACGAGCAGTACTTC; CDR3 protein: CASSDPDRGEYEQYF
clone size: .; D gene: .; J gene: TRBJ1-2; V gene: TRBV5-5; CDR3 DNA: TGTGCCAGCAGCCCTCCGGGGGCGGGGGGCTATGGCTACACCTTC; CDR3 protein: CASSPPGAGGYGYTF
clone size: .; D gene: .; J gene: TRBJ1-5; V gene: TRBV2; CDR3 DNA: TGTGCCAGCAGTGAGCAGGGCGGGGCTCAGCCCCAGCATTTT; CDR3 protein: CASSEQGGAQPQHF
clone size: .; D gene: TRBD2; J gene: TRBJ2-5; V gene: TRBV2; CDR3 DNA: TGTGCCAGCAGTGATGCCCTAGCGGGGGGCCAAGAGACCCAGTACTTC; CDR3 protein: CASSDALAGGQETQYF
clone size: few; D gene: .; J gene: TRBJ1-2; V gene: TRBV19; CDR3 DNA: TGTGCCAGTAGTATGAGGGACTATGGCTACACCTTC; CDR3 protein: CASSMRDYGYTF
clone size: .; D gene: .; J gene: TRBJ1-1; V gene: TRBV7-9; CDR3 DNA: TGTTCCAGCAGCTTAGTAAGTGTGGGTCAACACAGGGACACTGAAGCTTTCTTT; CDR3 protein: CSSSLVSVGQHRDTEAFF
clone size: once; D gene: .; J gene: TRBJ1-2; V gene: TRBV4-3; CDR3 DNA: TGCGCCAGCAGCCGGCAGGGAAGCAACTATGGCTACACCTTC; CDR3 protein: CASSRQGSNYGYTF
clone size: once; D gene: TRBD2; J gene: TRBJ2-5; V gene: TRBV29-1; CDR3 DNA: TGCAGCGTTGTTAAATTAGCGGGGGGTCGAGAGACCCAGTACTTC; CDR3 protein: CSVVKLAGGRETQYF
clone size: .; D gene: TRBD2; J gene: TRBJ2-2; V gene: TRBV7-7; CDR3 DNA: TGTGCTAGCAGCTCCGACTGGACTAGCCGCACCGGGGAGCTGTTTTTT; CDR3 protein: CASSSDWTSRTGELFF
clone size: .; D gene: .; J gene: TRBJ2-3; V gene: TRBV5-6; CDR3 DNA: TGTGCCAGCAGCTTGGCTTTTAGCACAGATACGCAGTATTTT; CDR3 protein: CASSLAFSTDTQYF
clone size: .; D gene: TRBD1; J gene: TRBJ1-1; V gene: TRBV6-5; CDR3 DNA: TGTGCCAGCAGTTACTCCGTAACAGGGGCCCCAGAAGCTTTCTTT; CDR3 protein: CASSYSVTGAPEAFF
clone size: once; D gene: TRBD1; J gene: TRBJ1-1; V gene: TRBV5-1; CDR3 DNA: TGCGCCAGCAGTCGGGACAGGGCGGAAGATGAAGCTTTCTTT; CDR3 protein: CASSRDRAEDEAFF
clone size: once; D gene: TRBD2; J gene: TRBJ2-5; V gene: TRBV7-8; CDR3 DNA: TGTGCCAGCAGCTTAGCGAGGGTAGCGGGGGCCCGAGAGACCCAGTACTTC; CDR3 protein: CASSLARVAGARETQYF
clone size: .; D gene: TRBD1; J gene: TRBJ2-7; V gene: TRBV19; CDR3 DNA: TGTGCCAGTAGTTCCAGTACGGGACAGGGACCCTACGAGCAGTACTTC; CDR3 protein: CASSSSTGQGPYEQYF
clone size: .; D gene: .; J gene: TRBJ1-2; V gene: TRBV27; CDR3 DNA: TGTGCCAGCAGTTTATGGGAGGGGACCGTTGGACCCATGGACGGCTACACCTTC; CDR3 protein: CASSLWEGTVGPMDGYTF
clone size: once; D gene: .; J gene: TRBJ2-7; V gene: TRBV4-1; CDR3 DNA: TGCGCCAGCAGCCAAGAACAGGCAAGCTCCTACGAGCAGTACTTC; CDR3 protein: CASSQEQASSYEQYF